These T cell receptor beta chains were read from a single sample in a study of control samples from healthy donors and cancer patients. Using immunoSEQ multiplex PCR, the repertoire was profiled, and TCRdb retains in-frame clones only, with some absent. The profile shows approximately 160,000 clones, about 94% of them singletons. The sample taken for sequencing was blood. These receptors were taken from a woman aged 60-75 years in good health. The CDR3 runs from the conserved cysteine through the conserved F or W. D genes are given only for firm matches. Size values are once, few and many counts, or a class for expanded clones, and some rows have none.

DNA	CDR3	J	D	size	V
TGCAGTGCTAGTCTAGTAGCTAGGGAGACCCAGTACTTC	CSASLVARETQYF	TRBJ2-5	-	-	TRBV20-1
TGTGCCAGCAGCCTTTCTGGGGCCAACGTCCTGACTTTC	CASSLSGANVLTF	TRBJ2-6	-	-	TRBV3-1/TRBV3-2
TGTGCAAGTCGCCCGGGGACTAGCGGGATTGCAAACTACGAGCAGTACTTC	CASRPGTSGIANYEQYF	TRBJ2-7	-	once	TRBV12-2
TGTGCCAGCAGCTACCGACAGGGGAACTATGGCTACACCTTC	CASSYRQGNYGYTF	TRBJ1-2	TRBD1	-	TRBV13
TGCGCCAGCAGCCAAGGACGGCAGAACACTGAAGCTTTCTTT	CASSQGRQNTEAFF	TRBJ1-1	-	-	TRBV4-3
TGTGCCAGCAGTGAATGGGGACAGTATAGCTTC	CASSEWGQYSF	TRBJ2-7	TRBD1	-	TRBV2
TGTGCCACCAGCCACATCGGGGCGATGGACTATGGCTACACCTTC	CATSHIGAMDYGYTF	TRBJ1-2	-	-	TRBV25-1
TGTGCCAGCAGCTTAGATATGGGAAACACCATATATTTT	CASSLDMGNTIYF	TRBJ1-3	-	-	TRBV7-2
TGTGCCACCAGCAGAGACGGGGGCAAAAACATTCAGTACTTC	CATSRDGGKNIQYF	TRBJ2-4	-	-	TRBV15
TGTGCCAGCAGCTCGACTGGTTCATTCTATGGCTACACCTTC	CASSSTGSFYGYTF	TRBJ1-2	-	-	TRBV3-1/TRBV3-2
TGTGCCAGCAGTGAAACCGGGGCCAGTCGTTTCCACTTT	CASSETGASRFHF	TRBJ1-6	-	-	TRBV2
TGTGCCAGCAGCTTAGCCCAGGACTATGGCTACACCTTC	CASSLAQDYGYTF	TRBJ1-2	-	-	TRBV7-2
TGTGCCAGCAGCCAAGGAAAGATTACGGGGGGCGCATCAGAAAACATTCAGTACTTC	CASSQGKITGGASENIQYF	TRBJ2-4	-	-	TRBV3-1/TRBV3-2
TGCGCCAGCAGCCAGGATTTTGTGGGGGGCAGAAAAGATACGCAGTATTTT	CASSQDFVGGRKDTQYF	TRBJ2-3	-	-	TRBV4-3
TGTGCCAGCGGCCATCCCGGGACACCCAATCAGCCCCAGCATTTT	CASGHPGTPNQPQHF	TRBJ1-5	-	-	TRBV5-4
TGTGCCAGCTCTCCCGCTTGGGGGGACACCGGGGAGCTGTTTTTT	CASSPAWGDTGELFF	TRBJ2-2	-	-	TRBV18
TGTGCCAGCAGCGTAAATATGAACACTGAAGCTTTCTTT	CASSVNMNTEAFF	TRBJ1-1	-	-	TRBV7-9
TGTGCCACACGGCGGGGGCTCGGTTCACCCCTCCACTTT	CATRRGLGSPLHF	TRBJ1-6	-	-	TRBV6-5
TGCAGTGCTAGTTTGGGCGGCCTGAGCGGGGGACCCCTCCACTTT	CSASLGGLSGGPLHF	TRBJ1-6	-	-	TRBV20-1
TGTGCCAGTATATCACTCGACGGCTACTATGGCTACACCTTC	CASISLDGYYGYTF	TRBJ1-2	-	-	TRBV19
TGTGCCAGCAGCCTCGGACAGGGGCCCTCCTACGAGCAGTACTTC	CASSLGQGPSYEQYF	TRBJ2-7	TRBD1	-	TRBV9
TGTGCCAGTAGTTTGCGAGAAGCAGATAATTCACCCCTCCACTTT	CASSLREADNSPLHF	TRBJ1-6	-	-	TRBV19
TGTGCCAGTAGTATAGATATTGGGAGCCTCGGAAACACCATATATTTT	CASSIDIGSLGNTIYF	TRBJ1-3	-	-	TRBV19
TGTGCCAGTAGTATTGGTCTTCGGGGCAATCAGCCCCAGCATTTT	CASSIGLRGNQPQHF	TRBJ1-5	-	many	TRBV19
TGCGCCAGCAGCCAAGTAGGTGGGGGGGTAGACGAGCAGTACTTC	CASSQVGGGVDEQYF	TRBJ2-7	TRBD2	-	TRBV4-3
TGTGCCAGCAGCGGCCGGGACAGGAGGACTGAAGCTTTCTTT	CASSGRDRRTEAFF	TRBJ1-1	TRBD1	-	TRBV3-1/TRBV3-2
TGTGCCAGCAGCTTGGCCCTCGGGGGATTGAAGGATACGCAGTATTTT	CASSLALGGLKDTQYF	TRBJ2-3	-	-	TRBV11-2
TGTGCCAGCAGCCAAGGGTCCATTGTTAGCAATCAGCCCCAGCATTTT	CASSQGSIVSNQPQHF	TRBJ1-5	-	once	TRBV11-2
TGTGCCAGCATAGAAGACAGGTACAATGAGCAGTTCTTC	CASIEDRYNEQFF	TRBJ2-1	-	-	TRBV2
TGTGCCAGCAGTATAGACAGAGTGAACACTGAAGCTTTCTTT	CASSIDRVNTEAFF	TRBJ1-1	-	once	TRBV6-5
TGTGCCAGCAATCGACTAGCGGGGGACGAGCAGTACTTC	CASNRLAGDEQYF	TRBJ2-7	TRBD2	-	TRBV2
TGTGCCAGCTCACTAGGGAGCAATCAGCCCCAGCATTTT	CASSLGSNQPQHF	TRBJ1-5	-	-	TRBV18
TGTGCCAGCAGCCTCACCTCTTTGTCACCCCTCCACTTT	CASSLTSLSPLHF	TRBJ1-6	-	-	TRBV9
TGTGCCAGCAGCCAAGAGGACGCCTGGGCAGAGACCCAGTACTTC	CASSQEDAWAETQYF	TRBJ2-5	-	-	TRBV3-1/TRBV3-2
TGTGCCAGCAGTTCGCGGAGGACTAGCGGGGGGGCTTTTGGCAATGAGCAGTTCTTC	CASSSRRTSGGAFGNEQFF	TRBJ2-1	TRBD2	-	TRBV27
TGTGCCAGCAGCACTTTATCGGATCAGCCCCAGCATTTT	CASSTLSDQPQHF	TRBJ1-5	-	-	TRBV12-3/TRBV12-4
TGTGCCAGCAGCGGACGGACTAGCGGTCGTACCGGGGAGCTGTTTTTT	CASSGRTSGRTGELFF	TRBJ2-2	TRBD2	-	TRBV9
TGTGCCAGCCAGCCAGGGGGGTCTGGCTACACCTTC	CASQPGGSGYTF	TRBJ1-2	TRBD1	-	TRBV12-3/TRBV12-4
TGTGCCAGCAGTTACCGGGACCCAGGTAACTATGGCTACACCTTC	CASSYRDPGNYGYTF	TRBJ1-2	-	once	TRBV6-2/TRBV6-3
TGTGCCAGTAGTGCCGGGACAGGGGGCATGGGCAATCAGCCCCAGCATTTT	CASSAGTGGMGNQPQHF	TRBJ1-5	TRBD1	-	TRBV19
TGTGCCAGCAGCTTAGGGACAGAGAATTCACCCCTCCACTTT	CASSLGTENSPLHF	TRBJ1-6	-	-	TRBV7-8
TGTGCCATACGACAGGCAGATAGCAATCAGCCCCAGCATTTT	CAIRQADSNQPQHF	TRBJ1-5	-	-	TRBV10-3
TGTGCCAGCAGCAACCGGGGTGCCGGGGGGAGCAATCAGCCCCAGCATTTT	CASSNRGAGGSNQPQHF	TRBJ1-5	-	once	TRBV21-1
TGTGCCAGCTCACCGTTTGAGGCCAATCCTGAAAACACCGGGGAGCTGTTTTTT	CASSPFEANPENTGELFF	TRBJ2-2	-	-	TRBV18
TGTGCCAGCAGTGAAGCGCAGGGGGGTTGGGCTCGTGGCTACACCTTC	CASSEAQGGWARGYTF	TRBJ1-2	TRBD1	-	TRBV6-1
TGTGCCAGCAGTTACTATAGCGGGGGGGCCTGGAATGAGCAGTTCTTC	CASSYYSGGAWNEQFF	TRBJ2-1	TRBD2	-	TRBV6-2/TRBV6-3
TGTGCCAGCTCACTAAACCCACAGGGTGGGAGTACTGAAGCTTTCTTT	CASSLNPQGGSTEAFF	TRBJ1-1	-	-	TRBV18
TGCGCCAGCAACCGCCAGGGGCGCGAAAACCATAGCAATCAGCCCCAGCATTTT	CASNRQGRENHSNQPQHF	TRBJ1-5	-	-	TRBV23-1
TGTGCCAGCACCTACACCAGCTACGAGCAGTACTTC	CASTYTSYEQYF	TRBJ2-7	-	-	TRBV7-9
TGTGCCAGCAGCCAGCCTAGCGGGGGGGGTGAGCAGTACTTC	CASSQPSGGGEQYF	TRBJ2-7	TRBD2	-	TRBV7-2
TGTGCCAGCCGAGGAGAGGGTGAAGCTTTCTTT	CASRGEGEAFF	TRBJ1-1	-	-	TRBV3-1/TRBV3-2
TGCGCCAGCAGCTTGGACCTAGCCAACACTGAAGCTTTCTTT	CASSLDLANTEAFF	TRBJ1-1	-	-	TRBV5-1
TGTGCCAGCAGCTTCTTGCTAGGGACGCATGGAAACACCATATATTTT	CASSFLLGTHGNTIYF	TRBJ1-3	-	-	TRBV7-9
TGCGCCAGCAACACCTTGGGCTATGGGTATGGCTACACCTTC	CASNTLGYGYGYTF	TRBJ1-2	-	-	TRBV5-1
TGTGCCAGCAGCTTGGGGGGCGATTGGGCTGGCTACACCTTC	CASSLGGDWAGYTF	TRBJ1-2	-	-	TRBV5-4
TGCGCCAGCAGCCAAGAATCGGGACTAAACACCGGGGAGCTGTTTTTT	CASSQESGLNTGELFF	TRBJ2-2	TRBD2	-	TRBV4-3
TGTGCCAGTAGTCACTCAGGGGTGGCTGCTGAAGCTTTCTTT	CASSHSGVAAEAFF	TRBJ1-1	-	-	TRBV19
TGTGCCAGCAGCCCCAGGACAGGGGGCAAGGAGCCCCAGCATTTT	CASSPRTGGKEPQHF	TRBJ1-5	TRBD1	-	TRBV11-2
TGTGCCACTGCTTGGGGCCTGAACACCGGGGAGCTGTTTTTT	CATAWGLNTGELFF	TRBJ2-2	-	-	TRBV19